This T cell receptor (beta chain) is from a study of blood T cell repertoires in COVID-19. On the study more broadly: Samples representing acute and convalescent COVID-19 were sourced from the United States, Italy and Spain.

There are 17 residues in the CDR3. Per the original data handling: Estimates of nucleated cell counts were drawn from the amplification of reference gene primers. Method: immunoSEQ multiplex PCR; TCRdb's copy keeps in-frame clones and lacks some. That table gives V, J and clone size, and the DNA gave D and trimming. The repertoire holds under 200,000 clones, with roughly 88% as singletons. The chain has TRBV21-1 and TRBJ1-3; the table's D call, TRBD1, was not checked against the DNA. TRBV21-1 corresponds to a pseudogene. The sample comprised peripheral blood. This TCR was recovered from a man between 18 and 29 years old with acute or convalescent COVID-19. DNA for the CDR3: TGTGCCAGCAGCAAATTTGGGGACAGGAGCTCTGGAAACACCATATATTTT. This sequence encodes CASSKFGDRSSGNTIYF.